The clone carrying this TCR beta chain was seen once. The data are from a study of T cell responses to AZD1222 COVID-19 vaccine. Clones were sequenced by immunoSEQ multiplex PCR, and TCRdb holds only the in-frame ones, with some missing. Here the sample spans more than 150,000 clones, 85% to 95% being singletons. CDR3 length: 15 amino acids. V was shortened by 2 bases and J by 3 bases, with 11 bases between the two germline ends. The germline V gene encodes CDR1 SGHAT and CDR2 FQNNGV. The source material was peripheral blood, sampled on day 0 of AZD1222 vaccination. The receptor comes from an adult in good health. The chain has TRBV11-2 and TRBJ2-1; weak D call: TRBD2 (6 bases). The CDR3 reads CASSLSREFYNEQFF. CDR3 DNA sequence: TGTGCCAGCAGCTTAAGCCGGGAGTTCTACAATGAGCAGTTCTTC.